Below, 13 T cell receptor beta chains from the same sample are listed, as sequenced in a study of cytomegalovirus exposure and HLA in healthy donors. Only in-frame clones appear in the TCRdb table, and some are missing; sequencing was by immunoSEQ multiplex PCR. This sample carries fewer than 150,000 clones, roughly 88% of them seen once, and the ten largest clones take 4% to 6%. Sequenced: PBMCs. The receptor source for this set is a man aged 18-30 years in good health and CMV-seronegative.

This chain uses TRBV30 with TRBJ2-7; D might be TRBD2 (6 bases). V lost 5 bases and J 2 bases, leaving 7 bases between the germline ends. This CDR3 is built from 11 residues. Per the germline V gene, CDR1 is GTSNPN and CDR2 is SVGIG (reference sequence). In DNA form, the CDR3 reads TGTGCCTGGGGGGGGACCTACGAGCAGTACTTC. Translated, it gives CAWGGTYEQYF.

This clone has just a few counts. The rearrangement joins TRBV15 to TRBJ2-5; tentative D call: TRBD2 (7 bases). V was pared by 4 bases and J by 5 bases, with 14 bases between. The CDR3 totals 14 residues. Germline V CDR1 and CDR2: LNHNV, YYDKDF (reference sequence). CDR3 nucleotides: TGTGCCACCAGCAAAGGGAGGGGGGGGGAGACCCAGTACTTC. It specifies CATSKGRGGETQYF.

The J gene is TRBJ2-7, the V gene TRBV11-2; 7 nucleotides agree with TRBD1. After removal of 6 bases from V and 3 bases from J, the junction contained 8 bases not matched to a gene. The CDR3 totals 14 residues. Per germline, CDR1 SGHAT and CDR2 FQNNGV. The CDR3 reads CASRSPGQNYEQYF. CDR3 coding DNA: TGTGCCAGCAGAAGTCCGGGACAGAACTACGAGCAGTACTTC.

DNA for the CDR3: TGTGCCAGCAGTCCGGGACAGGAGAACACTGAAGCTTTCTTT. The encoded protein is CASSPGQENTEAFF. This chain uses TRBV6-4 with TRBJ1-1; 8 bases fit TRBD1. The junction had 3 bases not matched to a gene; V was cut back by 5 bases and J by 1 base. The germline gives CDR1 MRHNA, CDR2 SNTAGT. The CDR3 is made up of 14 amino acids.

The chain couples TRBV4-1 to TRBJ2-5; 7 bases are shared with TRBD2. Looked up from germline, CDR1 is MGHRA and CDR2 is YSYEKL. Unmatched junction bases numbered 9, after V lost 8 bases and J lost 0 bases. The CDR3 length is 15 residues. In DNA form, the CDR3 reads TGCGCCAGCTCCGCCGGGACTACCAACCAAGAGACCCAGTACTTC. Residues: CASSAGTTNQETQYF.

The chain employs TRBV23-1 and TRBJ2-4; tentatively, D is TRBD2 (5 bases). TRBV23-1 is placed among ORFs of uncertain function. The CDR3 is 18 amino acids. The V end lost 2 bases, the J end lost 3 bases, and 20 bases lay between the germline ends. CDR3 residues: CASSQRPADIGVKNIQYF. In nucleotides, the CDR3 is TGCGCCAGCAGTCAACGGCCCGCGGATATCGGGGTCAAAAACATTCAGTACTTC.

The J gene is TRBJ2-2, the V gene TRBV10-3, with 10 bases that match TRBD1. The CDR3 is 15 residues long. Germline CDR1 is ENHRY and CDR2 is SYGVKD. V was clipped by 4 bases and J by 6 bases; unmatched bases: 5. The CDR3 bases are TGTGCCATCAGTGGCGGGACAGGGGCCTCCGGGGAGCTGTTTTTT. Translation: CAISGGTGASGELFF.

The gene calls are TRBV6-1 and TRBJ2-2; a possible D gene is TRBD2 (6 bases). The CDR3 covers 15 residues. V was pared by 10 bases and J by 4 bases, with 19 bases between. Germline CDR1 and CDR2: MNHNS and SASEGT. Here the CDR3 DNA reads TGTGCCATCGGCGACGGGAAGGGAGGCACCGGGGAGCTGTTTTTT. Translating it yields CAIGDGKGGTGELFF.

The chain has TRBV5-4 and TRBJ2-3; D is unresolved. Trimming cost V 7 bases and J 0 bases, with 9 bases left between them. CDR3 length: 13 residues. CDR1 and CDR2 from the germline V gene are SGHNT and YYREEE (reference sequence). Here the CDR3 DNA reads TGTGCCAGCCAGGCTCCCAGCACAGATACGCAGTATTTT. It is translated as CASQAPSTDTQYF.

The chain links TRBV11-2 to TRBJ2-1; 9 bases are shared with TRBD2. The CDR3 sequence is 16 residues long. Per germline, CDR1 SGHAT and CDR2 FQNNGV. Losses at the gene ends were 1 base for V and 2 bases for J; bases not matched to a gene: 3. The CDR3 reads CASSLGAGGPYNEQFF. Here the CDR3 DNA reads TGTGCCAGCAGCTTAGGAGCGGGGGGACCCTACAATGAGCAGTTCTTC.

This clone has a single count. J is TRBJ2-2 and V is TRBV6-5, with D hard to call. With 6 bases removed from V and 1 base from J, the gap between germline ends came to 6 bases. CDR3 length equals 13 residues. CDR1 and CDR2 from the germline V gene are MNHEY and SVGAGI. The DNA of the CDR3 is TGTGCCAGCAGGCCAGGGAACACCGGGGAGCTGTTTTTT. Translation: CASRPGNTGELFF.

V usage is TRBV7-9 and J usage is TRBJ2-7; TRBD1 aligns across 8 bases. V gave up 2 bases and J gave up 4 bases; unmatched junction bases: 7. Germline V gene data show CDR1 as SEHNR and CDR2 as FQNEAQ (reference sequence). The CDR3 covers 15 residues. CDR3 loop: CASSLPDREEYEQYF. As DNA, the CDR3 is TGTGCCAGCAGCTTACCGGACAGGGAGGAGTACGAGCAGTACTTC.

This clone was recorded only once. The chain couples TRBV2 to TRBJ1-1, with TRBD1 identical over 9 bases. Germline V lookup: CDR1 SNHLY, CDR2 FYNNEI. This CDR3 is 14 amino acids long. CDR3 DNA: TGTGCACGCTCCACAACAGGGGGCGGCACTGAAGCTTTCTTT. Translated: CARSTTGGGTEAFF.